A selection of T cell receptor beta chains follows, all from one sample in a study of cytomegalovirus exposure and HLA in healthy donors. Assay used: immunoSEQ multiplex PCR; TCRdb lists only in-frame clones, some missing. The table records 75,000 to 95,000 clones, 84% of them present only once. The specimen was PBMCs. The receptors here all came from a young man in good health and CMV-seronegative. Each CDR3 is given with its conserved first and last residue. D genes are given only for firm matches. Only some rows state a clone size, as once, few, many or a class for expanded clones.

-	TRBJ1-3	-	TRBV18	CASSPSQANTIYF	TGTGCCAGCTCACCAAGTCAGGCAAACACCATATATTTT
-	TRBJ1-1	-	TRBV27	CASSPFEGNTEAFF	TGTGCCAGCAGTCCCTTCGAGGGTAACACTGAAGCTTTCTTT
-	TRBJ1-5	TRBD1	TRBV30	CASKTGGNQPQHF	TGTGCCTCGAAGACAGGGGGCAATCAGCCCCAGCATTTT
-	TRBJ2-7	TRBD1	TRBV6-5	CASRAGTGSYEQYF	TGTGCCAGCAGAGCCGGGACAGGGTCCTACGAGCAGTACTTC
-	TRBJ2-1	TRBD1	TRBV6-5	CATAGTGDVGEQFF	TGTGCCACCGCCGGGACAGGGGACGTCGGTGAGCAGTTCTTC
-	TRBJ1-1	-	TRBV29-1	CSVEEAGHNTEAFF	TGCAGCGTTGAAGAGGCAGGCCACAACACTGAAGCTTTCTTT
-	TRBJ2-3	-	TRBV6-5	CASSLQHPSTDTQYF	TGTGCCAGCAGTTTACAGCACCCCAGCACAGATACGCAGTATTTT
-	TRBJ2-1	TRBD2	TRBV10-1	CASEDRRRGGSYNEQFF	TGCGCCAGCGAAGATAGACGGAGGGGCGGGAGTTACAATGAGCAGTTCTTC
-	TRBJ2-7	-	TRBV18	CASSPQEGGTYEQYF	TGTGCCAGCTCACCACAAGAGGGCGGAACCTACGAGCAGTACTTC
few	TRBJ2-4	-	TRBV2	CASSDGQTNIQYF	TGTGCCAGCAGTGATGGGCAGACAAACATTCAGTACTTC
-	TRBJ1-1	-	TRBV27	CASSWGGDTEAFF	TGTGCCAGCAGTTGGGGGGGGGACACTGAAGCTTTCTTT
-	TRBJ2-7	TRBD1	TRBV7-9	CASSLWGQGYEQYF	TGTGCCAGCAGCTTATGGGGACAGGGCTACGAGCAGTACTTC
-	TRBJ2-3	TRBD2	TRBV4-1	CASSQDGGLAGNTDTQYF	TGCGCCAGCAGCCAAGACGGAGGACTAGCGGGGAACACAGATACGCAGTATTTT
-	TRBJ2-7	TRBD2	TRBV11-2	CASSWQPSGTYEQYF	TGTGCCAGCAGCTGGCAGCCTAGCGGCACCTACGAGCAGTACTTC
-	TRBJ2-3	-	TRBV29-1	CSVSGTSDTQYF	TGCAGCGTTTCGGGGACATCTGATACGCAGTATTTT
-	TRBJ1-2	TRBD1	TRBV5-1	CASSLDGTAAYYGYTF	TGCGCCAGCAGCTTGGATGGGACAGCAGCCTACTATGGCTACACCTTC
-	TRBJ2-7	-	TRBV29-1	CSVTMIASSYEQYF	TGCAGCGTTACGATGATAGCGAGCTCCTACGAGCAGTACTTC
-	TRBJ2-3	TRBD2	TRBV30	CARLAGGPSDTQYF	TGTGCCAGATTAGCGGGAGGGCCGTCAGATACGCAGTATTTT
-	TRBJ1-1	-	TRBV4-1	CASSQVQDTEAFF	TGCGCCAGCAGCCAAGTACAGGACACTGAAGCTTTCTTT
few	TRBJ1-1	TRBD1	TRBV30	CAWSSAGQMFPEAFF	TGTGCCTGGAGTTCGGCGGGACAGATGTTCCCTGAAGCTTTCTTT
-	TRBJ2-7	-	TRBV7-2	CASSLLQTYEQYF	TGTGCCAGCAGCTTATTACAGACCTACGAGCAGTACTTC
-	TRBJ2-7	-	TRBV30	CAWNAARYEQYF	TGTGCCTGGAATGCGGCCCGCTACGAGCAGTACTTC
-	TRBJ1-6	TRBD1	TRBV29-1	CSVGGTVNSPLHF	TGCAGCGTTGGGGGGACAGTTAATTCACCCCTCCACTTT
-	TRBJ2-4	-	TRBV6-5	CASSYGGAKNIQYF	TGTGCCAGCAGTTACGGGGGGGCCAAAAACATTCAGTACTTC
-	TRBJ2-7	TRBD2	TRBV5-4	CASSLVSAGPLYEQYF	TGTGCCAGCAGCTTGGTATCAGCGGGGCCTCTCTACGAGCAGTACTTC
-	TRBJ2-1	TRBD2	TRBV27	CASSQTLRTSGWSSISYNEQFF	TGTGCCAGCAGTCAAACTCTGAGGACTAGCGGTTGGAGTTCGATCTCCTACAATGAGCAGTTCTTC